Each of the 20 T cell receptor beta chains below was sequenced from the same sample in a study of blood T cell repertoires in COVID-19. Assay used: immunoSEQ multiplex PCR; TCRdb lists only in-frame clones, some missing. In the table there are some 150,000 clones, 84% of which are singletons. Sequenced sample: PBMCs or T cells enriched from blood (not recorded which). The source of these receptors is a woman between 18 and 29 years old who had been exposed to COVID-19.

This chain's CDR3 is CASSLRQGLGGANVLTF. As DNA, the CDR3 is TGTGCCAGCAGCTTACGACAGGGGCTAGGTGGGGCCAACGTCCTGACTTTC. V and J are TRBV7-2 and TRBJ2-6; 8 bases line up with TRBD1. V shed 2 bases, J shed 3 bases, and the junction held 6 bases outside the gene matches. Germline V gives CDR1 SGHTA, CDR2 FQGNSA. The CDR3 length is 17 residues.

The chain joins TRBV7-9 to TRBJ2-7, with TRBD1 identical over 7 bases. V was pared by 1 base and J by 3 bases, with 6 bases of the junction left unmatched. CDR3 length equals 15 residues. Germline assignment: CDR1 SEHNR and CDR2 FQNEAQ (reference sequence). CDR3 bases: TGTGCCAGCAGCTTAGGTCCGACAGGGAACTACGAGCAGTACTTC. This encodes CASSLGPTGNYEQYF.

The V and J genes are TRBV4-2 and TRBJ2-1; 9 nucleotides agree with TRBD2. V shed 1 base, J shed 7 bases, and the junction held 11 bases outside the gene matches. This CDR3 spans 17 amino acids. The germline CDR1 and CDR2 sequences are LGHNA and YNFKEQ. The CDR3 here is CASSQAPLAGRLNEQFF. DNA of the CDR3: TGTGCCAGCAGCCAAGCTCCTCTAGCGGGGAGGTTGAATGAGCAGTTCTTC.

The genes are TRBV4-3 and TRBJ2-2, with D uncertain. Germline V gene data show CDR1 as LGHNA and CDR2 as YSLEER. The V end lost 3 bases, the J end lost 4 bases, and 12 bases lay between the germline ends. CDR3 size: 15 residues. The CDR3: CASSQAFYGTGELFF. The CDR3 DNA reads TGCGCCAGCAGCCAGGCCTTTTATGGCACCGGGGAGCTGTTTTTT.

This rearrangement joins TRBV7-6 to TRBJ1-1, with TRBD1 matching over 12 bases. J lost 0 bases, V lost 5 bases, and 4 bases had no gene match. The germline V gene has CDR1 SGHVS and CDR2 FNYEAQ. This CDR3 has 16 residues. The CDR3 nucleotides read TGTGCCAGCAGCAGAGGGACAGGGGGCATGAACACTGAAGCTTTCTTT. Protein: CASSRGTGGMNTEAFF.

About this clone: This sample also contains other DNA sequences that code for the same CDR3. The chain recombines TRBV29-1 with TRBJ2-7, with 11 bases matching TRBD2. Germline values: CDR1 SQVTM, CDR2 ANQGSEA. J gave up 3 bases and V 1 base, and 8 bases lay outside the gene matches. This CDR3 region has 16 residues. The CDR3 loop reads CSVEGLGTSGDYEQYF. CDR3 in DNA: TGCAGCGTTGAAGGGCTAGGGACTAGCGGTGACTACGAGCAGTACTTC.

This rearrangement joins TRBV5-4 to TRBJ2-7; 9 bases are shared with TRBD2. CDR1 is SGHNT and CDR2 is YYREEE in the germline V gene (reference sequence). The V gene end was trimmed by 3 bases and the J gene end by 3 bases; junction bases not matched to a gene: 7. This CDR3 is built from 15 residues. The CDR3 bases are TGTGCCAGCAGCTCGGGGACTAGCCCAAGCTACGAGCAGTACTTC. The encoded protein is CASSSGTSPSYEQYF.

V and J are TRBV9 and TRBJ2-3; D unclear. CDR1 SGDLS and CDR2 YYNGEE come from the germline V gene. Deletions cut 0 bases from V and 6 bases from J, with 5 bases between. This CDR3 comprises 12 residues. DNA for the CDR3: TGTGCCAGCAGCGTAGGGCGGGATACGCAGTATTTT. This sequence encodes CASSVGRDTQYF.

The CDR3 nucleotides read TGTGCCAGCAGCAAGGGGTTCCCAGATACGCAGTATTTT. Amino acids: CASSKGFPDTQYF. V usage is TRBV3-1 (or the pseudogene TRBV3-2) and J usage is TRBJ2-3, with a weak D call TRBD1 (5 bases). Trimming removed 5 bases from V and 4 bases from J, with 10 bases in between. CDR1 is LGHDT, CDR2 YNNKEL, per germline (reference sequence). CDR3 length: 13 residues.

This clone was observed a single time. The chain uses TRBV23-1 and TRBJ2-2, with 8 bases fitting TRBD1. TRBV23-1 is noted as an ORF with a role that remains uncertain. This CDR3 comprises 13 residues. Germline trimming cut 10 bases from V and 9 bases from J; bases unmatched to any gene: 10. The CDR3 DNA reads TGCGCCAACCAATACAGGGGGGCCTGGGAGCTGTTTTTT. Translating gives CANQYRGAWELFF.

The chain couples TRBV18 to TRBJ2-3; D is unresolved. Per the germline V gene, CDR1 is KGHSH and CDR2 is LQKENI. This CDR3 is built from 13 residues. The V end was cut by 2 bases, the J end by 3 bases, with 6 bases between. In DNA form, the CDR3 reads TGTGCCAGCTCACCAGGCTCAACAGATACGCAGTATTTT. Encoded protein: CASSPGSTDTQYF.

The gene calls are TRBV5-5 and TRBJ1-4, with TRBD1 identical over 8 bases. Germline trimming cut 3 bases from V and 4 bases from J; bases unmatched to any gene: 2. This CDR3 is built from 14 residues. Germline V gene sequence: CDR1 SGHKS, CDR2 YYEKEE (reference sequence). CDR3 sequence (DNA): TGTGCCAGCAGCTCGACAGGGGATAATGAAAAACTGTTTTTT. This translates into CASSSTGDNEKLFF.

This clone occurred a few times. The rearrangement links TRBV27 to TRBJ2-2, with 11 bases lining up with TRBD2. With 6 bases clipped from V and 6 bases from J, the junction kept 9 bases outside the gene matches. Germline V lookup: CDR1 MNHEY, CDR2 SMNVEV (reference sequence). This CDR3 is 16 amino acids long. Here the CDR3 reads CASRIRRTSGPGELFF. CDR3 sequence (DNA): TGTGCCAGCAGGATTCGCCGGACTAGCGGGCCCGGGGAGCTGTTTTTT.

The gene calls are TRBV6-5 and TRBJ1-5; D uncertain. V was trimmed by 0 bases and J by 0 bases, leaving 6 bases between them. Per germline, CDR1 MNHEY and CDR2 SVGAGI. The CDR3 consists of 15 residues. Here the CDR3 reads CASSYSTYSNQPQHF. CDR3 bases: TGTGCCAGCAGTTACTCGACATATAGCAATCAGCCCCAGCATTTT.

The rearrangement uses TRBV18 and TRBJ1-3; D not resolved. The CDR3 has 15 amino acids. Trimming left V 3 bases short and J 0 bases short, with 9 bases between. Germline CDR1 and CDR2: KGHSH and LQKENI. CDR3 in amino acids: CASSPTDSSGNTIYF. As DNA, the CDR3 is TGTGCCAGCTCACCTACAGATTCCTCTGGAAACACCATATATTTT.

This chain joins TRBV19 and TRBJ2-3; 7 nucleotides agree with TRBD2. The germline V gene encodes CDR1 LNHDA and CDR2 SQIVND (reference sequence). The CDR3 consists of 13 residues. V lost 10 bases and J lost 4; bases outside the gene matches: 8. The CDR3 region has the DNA TGTGCCACCCGACTAGCTGGGGCAGATACGCAGTATTTT. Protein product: CATRLAGADTQYF.

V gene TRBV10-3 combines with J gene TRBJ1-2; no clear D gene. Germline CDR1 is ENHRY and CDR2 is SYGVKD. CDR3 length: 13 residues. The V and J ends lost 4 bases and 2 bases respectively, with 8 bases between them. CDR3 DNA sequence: TGTGCCATCAGTGGGAGTGCCAACTATGGCTACACCTTC. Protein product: CAISGSANYGYTF.

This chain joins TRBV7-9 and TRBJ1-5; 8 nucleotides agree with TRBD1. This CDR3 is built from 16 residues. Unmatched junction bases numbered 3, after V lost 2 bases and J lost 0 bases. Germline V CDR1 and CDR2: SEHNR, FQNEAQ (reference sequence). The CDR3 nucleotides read TGTGCCAGCAGCTTATCTGGGACAGGTAGCAATCAGCCCCAGCATTTT. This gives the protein CASSLSGTGSNQPQHF.

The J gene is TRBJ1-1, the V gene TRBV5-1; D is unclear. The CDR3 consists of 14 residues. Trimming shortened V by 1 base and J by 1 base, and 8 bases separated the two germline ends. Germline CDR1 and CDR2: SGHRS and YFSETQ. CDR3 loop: CASSLRTTNTEAFF. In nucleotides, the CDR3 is TGCGCCAGCAGCTTGCGAACAACGAACACTGAAGCTTTCTTT.

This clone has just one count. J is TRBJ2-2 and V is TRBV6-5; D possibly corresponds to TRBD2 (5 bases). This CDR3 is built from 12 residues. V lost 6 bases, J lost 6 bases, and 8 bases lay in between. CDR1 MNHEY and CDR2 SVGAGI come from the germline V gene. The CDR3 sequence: CASRLSAGELFF. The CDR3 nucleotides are TGTGCCAGCAGGCTTAGCGCCGGGGAGCTGTTTTTT.